This TCR beta chain was profiled in a study of human T cells and chemical hapten exposure (dated by TCRdb to the early 2020s). Looking at the study overall: For sensitization, 2% DPC in acetone was applied to a 2 cm by 2 cm area of upper inner arm skin. Patients additionally received weekly therapeutic DPC doses to the scalp throughout the approximately 22-week study period. Patch testing was performed on the upper back with Finn chambers containing 0.01% DPC, and the patch tests were scored after 6 days according to International Contact Dermatitis Research Group standards. The patient cohort, mostly female, included alopecia areata with under or over 50% scalp involvement, alopecia totalis and alopecia universalis. Libraries were pooled for sequencing, and variation in per-sample TCR yields was attributed mainly to small differences in library volumes within the pool. This study followed changes in the peripheral blood TCR repertoire in vivo during primary and secondary sensitization of alopecia patients to the hapten diphenylcyclopropenone (DPC). Patient blood was sampled pre-sensitization (week 0) and at 2, 6 and about 24 weeks after DPC sensitization. For TCR sequencing, blood came from 25 to 35 alopecia patients at anywhere from one to four time points (pre-sensitization, 2, 6 and 24 weeks). What the research found in general, with its limitations: No change with DPC sensitization was found in the number of TCRs above 1 in 1000 frequency, and no evidence of global repertoire structure alterations was found. Expanded TCRs formed significantly more large CDR3 similarity clusters than pre-sensitization or healthy control sets, consistent with antigen-driven responses. Repeated subsampling changed both the strength of the expansion versus patch-test correlation and the threshold at which that correlation became significant. Because all patients had alopecia, a presumed autoimmune disease, the immune response of the patients might differ from that of healthy individuals. The number of PT1 expanded TCRs positively correlated with patch test score, significant at thresholds 8, 16 and 32 but not 4.

Explained via the paper, the time point label denotes: patch test 1, 2 weeks after DPC sensitization. The treatment or condition label, as the study defines it: therapeutic diphenylcyclopropenone sensitization with weekly scalp DPC. At each patch-test visit, blood was drawn before the patch test was applied. Patients were eligible if aged 18 to 70, diagnosed with alopecia and judged suitable for DPC therapy, and pregnant patients were excluded. Total RNA was extracted from unfractionated whole blood that had been collected in Tempus Blood RNA tubes. Looking up the germline V gene (reference sequence) yields CDR1 DFQATT and CDR2 SNEGSKA. The CDR3 numbers 16 residues from cysteine through phenylalanine. Only the CDR3 portion is preserved as DNA: 48 bases, with reading frame beginning at the first base. V is shortened by 3 bases, J by 1 base, and the region joining them spans 13 bases. The library relied on RACE. The instrument was a NextSeq 500. During library preparation, unique molecular identifiers were attached to individual cDNA molecules so that TCRs could be counted in a quantitative, reproducible way. For every blood RNA sample, sequencing covered both the TCR alpha and TCR beta chains. Concerning the study's data processing: The median number of TCRs per sample was around 96,000, ranging from about 23,224 to 750,000. The Decombinator software suite was used to annotate the V, J and CDR3 of the TCR reads. Every sample was subsampled to the same number of TCRs (28,000) for the PS versus PT1 abundance plots. TCRs were defined as expanded if absent before sensitization and observed at least eight times at the 2-week time point. In-frame beta chains were kept once TCRdb had trimmed the public reads at Q25 with fastp and called clones with MiXCR. Each CDR3 protein appears once, grouped with its most common genes and DNA. The V and J calls and clone size come from TCRdb's table, not from the authors' own analysis. The sample table shows fewer than 100,000 distinct CDR3 sequences, and around 12% are seen once. The ten largest clones represent approximately 2% of the sample.

As to this clonotype: This receptor's antigen is unknown. Base qualities were left out, and no much larger clone turns up one base away.

Rearrangement joined TRBV20-1 to TRBJ1-6, and the D gene may be TRBD1, 5 bases matching. The specimen comprised whole blood, sampled in connection with sensitization to the hapten diphenylcyclopropenone (DPC). The TCR originated in a woman aged 40 to 55 with alopecia areata. Some clones in this sample may be carry-over from other donors' samples. The CDR3 is CSARQGKGSYNSPLHF. At the DNA level, the sequence is TGCAGTGCTAGGCAGGGAAAGGGATCCTATAATTCACCCCTCCACTTT.